This entry lists 23 T cell receptor beta chains sequenced from one sample in a study of a mutant IDH1 vaccine in newly diagnosed glioma. The time point was: week 23, last vaccination. Doses of 300 ug of mutant IDH1 20-mer peptide were given with topical imiquimod. For these TCRs, the target antigens are not known. The data were produced by immunoSEQ multiplex PCR, yet TCRdb's version contains in-frame clones alone and is incomplete. The table shows around 11,000 clones, with around 88% occurring only once. This material consisted of PBMCs, taken from a glioma patient whose treatment included an IDH1 peptide vaccine. These receptors were taken from a woman aged 40 to 50 with glioma. Some clones in this sample may be carry-over from other donors' samples.

The chain recombines TRBV28 with TRBJ1-3; no definite D call. This CDR3 is built from 12 residues. CDR1 MDHEN and CDR2 SYDVKM come from the germline V gene. V gave up 6 bases and J gave up 3 bases, with 6 bases separating them. The CDR3 is CASSLVGNTIYF. Here the CDR3 DNA reads TGTGCCAGCAGCCTGGTTGGAAACACCATATATTTT.

The chain uses TRBV9 and TRBJ2-3; no reliable D call. Germline CDR1 reads SGDLS; CDR2 reads YYNGEE. Between the trimmed V and J ends, which lost 4 bases and 1 base, there was a span of 16 bases. This CDR3 has 16 amino acids. The CDR3 here is CASSPSKGQRTDTQYF. Written as DNA, the CDR3 is TGTGCCAGCAGCCCTTCAAAAGGCCAGCGCACAGATACGCAGTATTTT.

This chain uses TRBV5-1 with TRBJ2-3; 10 bases are a match to TRBD2. The CDR3 length is 14 residues. The germline V gene has CDR1 SGHRS and CDR2 YFSETQ. The J segment lost 4 bases and the V segment lost 4 bases, leaving 3 bases of the junction unmatched. DNA for the CDR3: TGCGCCAGCAGCGAGAGCGGGGGGGCAGATACGCAGTATTTT. Translation: CASSESGGADTQYF.

The J gene is TRBJ2-2, the V gene TRBV6-4; 7 bases match TRBD1. V lost 0 bases, J lost 3 bases, and 1 base stayed unmatched. CDR1 MRHNA and CDR2 SNTAGT come from the germline V gene. CDR3 length equals 15 residues. This CDR3 reads CASSDSTGHTGELFF. The CDR3 region has the DNA TGTGCCAGCAGTGACTCGACAGGGCACACCGGGGAGCTGTTTTTT.

This chain uses TRBV29-1 with TRBJ2-3; the match to TRBD2 covers 14 bases. Per germline, CDR1 SQVTM and CDR2 ANQGSEA. The junction had 17 bases not matched to a gene; V was cut back by 3 bases and J by 6 bases. This CDR3 contains 19 residues. The CDR3 spells CSVEGGLAGDVGYSDTQYF. The CDR3 nucleotides are TGCAGCGTTGAGGGGGGACTAGCGGGAGATGTGGGTTACTCCGATACGCAGTATTTT.

The V gene is TRBV19, the J gene TRBJ1-5; TRBD1 agrees at 7 bases. The J segment lost 11 bases and the V segment lost 1 base, leaving 11 bases of the junction unmatched. The CDR3 sequence is 15 residues long. Germline CDR1 reads LNHDA; CDR2 reads SQIVND (reference sequence). CDR3 residues: CASSIVEQGWDAQHF. The CDR3 region has the DNA TGTGCCAGTAGTATAGTGGAACAGGGGTGGGACGCCCAGCATTTT. The full variable domain, completed using reference TRBV19 and TRBJ1-5, is DGGITQSPKYLFRKEGQNVTLSCEQNLNHDAMYWYRQDPGQGLRLIYYSQIVNDFQKGDIAEGYSVSREKKESFPLTVTSAQKNPTAFYLCASSIVEQGWDAQHFGDGTRLSIL.

The chain has TRBV7-2 and TRBJ1-2; TRBD1 aligns across 12 bases. V trimming: 7 bases; J trimming: 5 bases; junction bases outside the gene matches: 17. The germline gives CDR1 SGHTA, CDR2 FQGNSA. CDR3 length: 18 amino acids. The CDR3 region is CASTSDELWGQGAYGYTF. DNA of the CDR3: TGTGCCAGCACCTCCGACGAATTGTGGGGACAGGGGGCGTATGGCTACACCTTC.

This chain joins TRBV10-3 and TRBJ1-4; maybe TRBD1 (6 bases). V gave up 2 bases and J gave up 8 bases, with 12 bases separating them. The CDR3 spans 14 residues. Germline values: CDR1 ENHRY, CDR2 SYGVKD. DNA of the CDR3: TGTGCCATCAGTGAGGGGCCACAGGGCGAAAAACTGTTTTTT. Amino acids: CAISEGPQGEKLFF.

The V gene is TRBV28, the J gene TRBJ1-1, with D unclear. The CDR3 extends over 14 amino acids. Germline V gives CDR1 MDHEN, CDR2 SYDVKM. V gave up 3 bases and J gave up 8 bases, with 16 bases separating them. This chain's CDR3 is CASSLTAGIGEAFF. CDR3 in DNA: TGTGCCAGCAGTTTGACGGCGGGCATTGGAGAAGCTTTCTTT.

The V gene is TRBV19, the J gene TRBJ1-3; D not resolved. The CDR3 totals 15 residues. Trimming took 7 bases from V and 0 from J, leaving 13 bases between them. The germline CDR1 and CDR2 sequences are LNHDA and SQIVND (reference sequence). CDR3: CASTTTPNSGNTIYF. In DNA, the CDR3 is TGTGCCAGTACCACCACACCCAACTCTGGAAACACCATATATTTT.

V is TRBV5-1 and J is TRBJ2-3, with TRBD1 matching 9 bases. Unmatched junction bases numbered 6, after V lost 4 bases and J lost 3 bases. The CDR3 spans 15 residues. Germline lookup yields CDR1 SGHRS and CDR2 YFSETQ. CDR3 sequence: CASSQDRGWTDTQYF. The CDR3 DNA follows: TGCGCCAGCAGCCAAGACAGGGGGTGGACAGATACGCAGTATTTT. Based on the CDR3 plus reference TRBV5-1 and TRBJ2-3, the full variable domain is KAGVTQTPRYLIKTRGQQVTLSCSPISGHRSVSWYQQTPGQGLQFLFEYFSETQRNKGNFPGRFSGRQFSNSRSEMNVSTLELGDSALYLCASSQDRGWTDTQYFGPGTRLTVL.

The chain employs TRBV20-1 and TRBJ1-4; no firm D call. This CDR3 region has 11 residues. Trimming took 2 bases from V and 5 from J, leaving 3 bases between them. Per the germline V gene, CDR1 is DFQATT and CDR2 is SNEGSKA (reference sequence). CDR3 region: CSARKNEKLFF. In DNA form, the CDR3 reads TGCAGTGCTAGAAAAAATGAAAAACTGTTTTTT.

CDR3 DNA sequence: TGTGCCTGGTACCGGGACCCCCGTGGGACCCAGTACTTC. Translating it yields CAWYRDPRGTQYF. This rearrangement joins TRBV30 to TRBJ2-5, with D perhaps assigned TRBD1 or TRBD2 (5 bases each). There are 13 residues in the CDR3. Trimming took 5 bases from V and 7 from J, leaving 17 bases between them. The germline gives CDR1 GTSNPN, CDR2 SVGIG (reference sequence).

Written as DNA, the CDR3 is TGTGCCAGCAGTGAAGCTCTAGCGGGGCGGAATTCCTACAATGAGCAGTTCTTC. As protein: CASSEALAGRNSYNEQFF. The rearrangement uses TRBV6-1 and TRBJ2-1, with 9 bases lining up with TRBD2. Germline assignment: CDR1 MNHNS and CDR2 SASEGT. The CDR3 has 18 amino acids. V was pared by 0 bases and J by 1 base, with 7 bases of the junction left unmatched.

The chain couples TRBV18 to TRBJ1-2; 10 nucleotides agree with TRBD1. The length of the CDR3 is 14 residues. CDR1 KGHSH and CDR2 LQKENI come from the germline V gene. V gave up 6 bases and J gave up 8 bases; unmatched junction bases: 9. The CDR3 here is CASSQAGTGEGYTF. In DNA form, the CDR3 reads TGTGCCAGCTCGCAGGCCGGGACAGGGGAAGGCTACACCTTC.

The V gene is TRBV18, the J gene TRBJ1-5, with unresolved D. CDR1 is KGHSH, CDR2 LQKENI, per germline. The CDR3 is made up of 13 amino acids. V was clipped by 6 bases and J by 6 bases, with 12 bases between them. CDR3 nucleotides: TGTGCCAGCTCTCTGGACGGGATTCAGCCCCAGCATTTT. Translation gives CASSLDGIQPQHF.

The sample holds a few counts of this clone. V gene TRBV4-1 combines with J gene TRBJ1-5; D call uncertain. The germline gives CDR1 MGHRA, CDR2 YSYEKL. This CDR3 comprises 16 residues. V lost 0 bases, J lost 0 bases, and 9 bases lay in between. The CDR3 spells CASSQDGQFSNQPQHF. As DNA, the CDR3 is TGCGCCAGCAGCCAAGACGGGCAGTTTAGCAATCAGCCCCAGCATTTT.

V and J are TRBV7-9 and TRBJ1-4; a possible D gene is TRBD1 (5 bases). Germline V gene lookup returns CDR1 SEHNR and CDR2 FQNEAQ (reference sequence). The CDR3 covers 14 residues. Trimming took 3 bases from V and 4 from J, leaving 9 bases between them. The CDR3 sequence is CASSFDSLNEKLFF. The CDR3 DNA reads TGTGCCAGCAGCTTTGACAGCCTTAATGAAAAACTGTTTTTT.

The V call is TRBV6-5, the J call TRBJ2-1, with D perhaps matching TRBD1 or TRBD2 (5 bases each). This CDR3 comprises 15 residues. V gave up 0 bases and J gave up 5 bases, with 11 bases separating them. In germline, CDR1 is MNHEY, CDR2 SVGAGI. DNA for the CDR3: TGTGCCAGCAGTTACTCTAGGGACGGACACAATGAGCAGTTCTTC. Encoded protein: CASSYSRDGHNEQFF.

This sequence joins TRBV7-9 and TRBJ2-5; the match to TRBD2 covers 13 bases. Germline V gives CDR1 SEHNR, CDR2 FQNEAQ (reference sequence). V lost 10 bases to trimming and J lost 4 bases; unmatched junction nucleotides: 3. This CDR3 spans 13 amino acids. The CDR3 loop is CATGLAGAETQYF. As DNA, the CDR3 is TGTGCCACCGGACTAGCGGGAGCAGAGACCCAGTACTTC.

This sequence joins TRBV7-2 and TRBJ2-5; tentative D call: TRBD2 (6 bases). V dropped 5 bases and J dropped 5 bases, with 12 bases sitting between them. CDR3 size: 13 residues. Per the germline V gene, CDR1 is SGHTA and CDR2 is FQGNSA. The CDR3 bases are TGTGCCAGCAGCCAACCGGGGGTTGAGACCCAGTACTTC. Translated: CASSQPGVETQYF.

The chain carries TRBV29-1 and TRBJ1-1, with D uncertain. Germline CDR1 reads SQVTM; CDR2 reads ANQGSEA. The V gene lost 6 bases and the J gene lost 4 bases, with 18 bases spanning the gap. The CDR3 extends over 14 amino acids. The CDR3 here is CSVLEGGYGTEAFF. CDR3 coding DNA: TGCAGCGTCCTAGAGGGAGGGTATGGCACTGAAGCTTTCTTT. The variable domain in full, completed from reference TRBV29-1 and TRBJ1-1, reads SAVISQKPSRDICQRGTSLTIQCQVDSQVTMMFWYRQQPGQSLTLIATANQGSEATYESGFVIDKFPISRPNLTFSTLTVSNMSPEDSSIYLCSVLEGGYGTEAFFGQGTRLTVV.

The chain employs TRBV7-8 and TRBJ2-1, with D perhaps given as TRBD1 or TRBD2 (6 bases each). Germline V gene lookup returns CDR1 SGHVS and CDR2 FQNEAQ. This CDR3 has 14 amino acids. Trimming stripped 2 bases from V and 8 bases from J, with 13 bases between. The CDR3 region is CASSLRGALDEQFF. In nucleotides, the CDR3 is TGTGCCAGCAGCTTAAGGGGGGCCCTGGATGAGCAGTTCTTC.